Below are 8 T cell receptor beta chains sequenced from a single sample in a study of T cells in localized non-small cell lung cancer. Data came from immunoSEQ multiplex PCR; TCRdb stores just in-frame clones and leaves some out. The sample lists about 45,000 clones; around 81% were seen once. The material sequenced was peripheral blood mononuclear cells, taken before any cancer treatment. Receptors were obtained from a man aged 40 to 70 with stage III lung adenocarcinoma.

In nucleotides, the CDR3 is TGTGCCAGCAGTTACTCGTTGGCTAGCTGGGATGAGCAGTTCTTC. It translates to CASSYSLASWDEQFF. V gene TRBV6-5 combines with J gene TRBJ2-1, with D possibly being TRBD2 (5 bases). This CDR3 is built from 15 residues. V lost 0 bases and J 8 bases, leaving 14 bases between the germline ends. Germline values: CDR1 MNHEY, CDR2 SVGAGI.

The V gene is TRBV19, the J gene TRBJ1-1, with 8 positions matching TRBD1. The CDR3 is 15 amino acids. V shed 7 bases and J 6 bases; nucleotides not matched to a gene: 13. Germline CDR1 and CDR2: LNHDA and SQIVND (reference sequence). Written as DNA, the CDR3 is TGTGCCAGTATTCTTGGAGGACAGGGCGGCCCTGAAGCTTTCTTT. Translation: CASILGGQGGPEAFF.

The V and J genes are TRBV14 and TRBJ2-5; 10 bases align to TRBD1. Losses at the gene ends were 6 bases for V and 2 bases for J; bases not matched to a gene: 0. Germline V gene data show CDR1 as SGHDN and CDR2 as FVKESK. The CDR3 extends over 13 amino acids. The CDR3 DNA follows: TGTGCCAGCAGGGACAGGGGGCAAGAGACCCAGTACTTC. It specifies CASRDRGQETQYF.

The CDR3 DNA reads TGTGCCACCCGACAGGTAGGGTCCACAGATACGCAGTATTTT. Its protein is CATRQVGSTDTQYF. V is TRBV10-3 and J is TRBJ2-3; tentative D call: TRBD1 (6 bases). From germline, CDR1 is ENHRY and CDR2 SYGVKD. V dropped 10 bases and J dropped 2 bases, with 16 bases sitting between them. The CDR3 runs to 14 residues.

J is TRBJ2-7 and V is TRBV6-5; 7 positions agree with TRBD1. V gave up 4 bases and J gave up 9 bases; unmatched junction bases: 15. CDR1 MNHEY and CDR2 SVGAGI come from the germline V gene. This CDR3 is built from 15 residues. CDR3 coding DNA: TGTGCCAGCAGTTCTCCCCGGGACAGCTATGTAGGGCAGTACTTC. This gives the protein CASSSPRDSYVGQYF.

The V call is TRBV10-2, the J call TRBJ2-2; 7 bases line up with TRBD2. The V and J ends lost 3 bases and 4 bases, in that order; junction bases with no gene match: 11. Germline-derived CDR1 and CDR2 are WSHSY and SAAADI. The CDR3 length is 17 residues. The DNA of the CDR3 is TGCGCCAGCAGTGAAGCGGGGACCATGGTGGGCACCGGGGAGCTGTTTTTT. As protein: CASSEAGTMVGTGELFF.

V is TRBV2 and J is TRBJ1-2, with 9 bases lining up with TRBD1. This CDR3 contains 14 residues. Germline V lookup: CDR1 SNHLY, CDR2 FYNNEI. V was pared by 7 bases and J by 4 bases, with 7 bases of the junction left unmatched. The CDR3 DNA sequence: TGTGCCAGCATCTTGGACAGGGGCAGCTATGGCTACACCTTC. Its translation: CASILDRGSYGYTF.

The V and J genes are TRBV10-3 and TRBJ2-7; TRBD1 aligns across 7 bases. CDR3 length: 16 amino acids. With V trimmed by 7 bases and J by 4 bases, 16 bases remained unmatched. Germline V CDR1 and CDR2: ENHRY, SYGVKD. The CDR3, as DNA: TGTGCCATCAAGTCCGCGACAGGGCTCAACGATTACGAGCAGTACTTC. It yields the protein CAIKSATGLNDYEQYF.